This record covers a single TCR beta chain. Its cognate antigen is unknown. The PCR made use of 60 Vbeta and 13 Jbeta primers. Method: immunoSEQ multiplex PCR; TCRdb's copy keeps in-frame clones and lacks some. The data contain around 190,000 clones, approximately 78% of them singletons. This record belongs to a study of cytomegalovirus exposure and HLA in healthy donors. Notes on the study in general: Some public TCRs appeared in many individuals, while most sequences were rare. CMV antigen specificity was confirmed in vitro for a few CMV-associated chains. On later analysis, the bulk of CMV-associated TCR beta chains appeared to be HLA-restricted. The Asian-associated ancestry cluster reportedly had fewer N-insertions than the 666-donor mean in a later analysis.

Germline CDR1 MNHEY, CDR2 SMNVEV (reference sequence). J was trimmed by 5 bases and V by 5 bases; bases with no gene match: 4. The CDR3 sequence is 13 residues long. This chain uses TRBV27 with TRBJ2-7; 9 bases map to TRBD1. Material for sequencing was PBMCs. The TCR sequence derives from a woman aged 30 to 39 in good health and CMV-seropositive. In DNA form, the CDR3 reads TGTGCCAGCAGTCTACAGGGGGCCCACGAGCAGTACTTC. Protein product: CASSLQGAHEQYF.